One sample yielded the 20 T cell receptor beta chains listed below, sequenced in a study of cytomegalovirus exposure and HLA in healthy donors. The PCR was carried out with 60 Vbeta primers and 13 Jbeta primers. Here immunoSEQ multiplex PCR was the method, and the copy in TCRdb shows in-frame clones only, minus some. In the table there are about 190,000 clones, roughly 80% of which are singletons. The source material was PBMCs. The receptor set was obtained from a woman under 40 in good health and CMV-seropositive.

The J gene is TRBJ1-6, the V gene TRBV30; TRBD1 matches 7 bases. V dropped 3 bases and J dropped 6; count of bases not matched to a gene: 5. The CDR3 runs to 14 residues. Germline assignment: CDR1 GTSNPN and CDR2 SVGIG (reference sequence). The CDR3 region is CAWRTGQLNSPLHF. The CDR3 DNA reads TGTGCCTGGAGAACGGGACAGCTTAATTCACCCCTCCACTTT. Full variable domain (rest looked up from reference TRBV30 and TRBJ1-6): SQTIHQWPATLVQPVGSPLSLECTVEGTSNPNLYWYRQAAGRGLQLLFYSVGIGQISSEVPQNLSASRPQDRQFILSSKKLLLSDSGFYLCAWRTGQLNSPLHFGNGTRLTVT.

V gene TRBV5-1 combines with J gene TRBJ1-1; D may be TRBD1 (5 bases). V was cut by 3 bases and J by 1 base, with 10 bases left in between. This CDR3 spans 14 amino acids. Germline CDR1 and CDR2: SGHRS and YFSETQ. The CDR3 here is CASSSGLTNTEAFF. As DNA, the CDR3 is TGCGCCAGCAGCTCGGGACTGACGAACACTGAAGCTTTCTTT.

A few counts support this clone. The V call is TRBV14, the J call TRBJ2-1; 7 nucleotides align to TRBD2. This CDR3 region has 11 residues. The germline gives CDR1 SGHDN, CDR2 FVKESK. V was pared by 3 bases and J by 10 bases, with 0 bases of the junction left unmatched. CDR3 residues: CASSQGGEQFF. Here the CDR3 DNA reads TGTGCCAGCAGCCAGGGGGGGGAGCAGTTCTTC.

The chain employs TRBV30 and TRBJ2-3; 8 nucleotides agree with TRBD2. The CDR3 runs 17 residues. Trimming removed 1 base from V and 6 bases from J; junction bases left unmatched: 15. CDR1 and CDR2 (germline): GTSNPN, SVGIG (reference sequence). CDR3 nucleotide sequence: TGTGCCTGGAGTGCCCTCCTTGCAGCGGGAGCTAGGGATACGCAGTATTTT. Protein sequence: CAWSALLAAGARDTQYF.

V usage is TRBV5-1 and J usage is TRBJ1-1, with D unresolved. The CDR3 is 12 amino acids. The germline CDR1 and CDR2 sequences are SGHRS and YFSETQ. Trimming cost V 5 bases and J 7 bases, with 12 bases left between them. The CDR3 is CASSYGDIEAFF. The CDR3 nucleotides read TGCGCCAGCAGTTACGGGGATATTGAAGCTTTCTTT.

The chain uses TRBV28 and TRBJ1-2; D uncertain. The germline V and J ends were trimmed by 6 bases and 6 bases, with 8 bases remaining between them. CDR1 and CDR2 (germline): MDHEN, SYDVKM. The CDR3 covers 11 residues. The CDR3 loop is CASSRRDGYTF. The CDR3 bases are TGTGCCAGCAGCCGAAGAGATGGCTACACCTTC.

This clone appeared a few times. The DNA for the CDR3 is TGTGCCAGCAGCGACGGGACAGGGTTGGGGGAGCAGTACTTC. It yields the protein CASSDGTGLGEQYF. V gene TRBV2 combines with J gene TRBJ2-7; 9 nucleotides agree with TRBD1. This CDR3 spans 14 amino acids. The V segment lost 6 bases and the J segment 7 bases; nucleotides outside the gene matches: 10. Germline CDR1 reads SNHLY; CDR2 reads FYNNEI.

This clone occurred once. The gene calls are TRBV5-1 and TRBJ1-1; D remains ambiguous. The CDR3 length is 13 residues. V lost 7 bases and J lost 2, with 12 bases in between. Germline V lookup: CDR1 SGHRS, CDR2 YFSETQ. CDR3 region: CASGETPNTEAFF. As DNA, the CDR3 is TGCGCCAGCGGGGAGACACCAAACACTGAAGCTTTCTTT.

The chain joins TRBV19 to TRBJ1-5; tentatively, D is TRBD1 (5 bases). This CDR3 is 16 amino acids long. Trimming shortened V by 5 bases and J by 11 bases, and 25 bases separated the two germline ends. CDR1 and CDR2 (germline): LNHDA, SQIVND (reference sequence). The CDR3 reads CASSLSGTGVIMTQHF. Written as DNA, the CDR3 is TGTGCCAGTAGTCTCTCCGGGACGGGGGTGATCATGACCCAGCATTTT.

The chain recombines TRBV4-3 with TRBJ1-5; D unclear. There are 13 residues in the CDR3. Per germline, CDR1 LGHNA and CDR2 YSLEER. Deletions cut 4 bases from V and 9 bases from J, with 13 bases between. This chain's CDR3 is CASSPTGFTPQHF. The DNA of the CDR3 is TGCGCCAGCAGCCCCACCGGGTTCACGCCCCAGCATTTT.

The CDR3 DNA reads as TGTGCCAGCAGCGAGGCTAGCGGGAGCTTTTATACGCAGTATTTT. It is translated as CASSEASGSFYTQYF. The V call is TRBV9, the J call TRBJ2-3, with 10 positions matching TRBD2. The germline V gene encodes CDR1 SGDLS and CDR2 YYNGEE. The V and J ends lost 3 bases and 7 bases, in that order; junction bases with no gene match: 8. This CDR3 region has 15 residues.

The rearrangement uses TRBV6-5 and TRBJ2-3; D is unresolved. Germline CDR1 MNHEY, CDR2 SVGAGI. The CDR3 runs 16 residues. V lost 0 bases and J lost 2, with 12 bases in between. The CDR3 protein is CASSYSPPPNTDTQYF. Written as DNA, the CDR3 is TGTGCCAGCAGTTACTCACCCCCCCCTAACACAGATACGCAGTATTTT.

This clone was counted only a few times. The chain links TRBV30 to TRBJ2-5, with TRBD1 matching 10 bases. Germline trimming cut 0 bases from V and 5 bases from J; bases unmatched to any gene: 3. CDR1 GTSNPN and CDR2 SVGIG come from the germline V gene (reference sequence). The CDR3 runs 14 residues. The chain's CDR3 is CAWSVDRGQETQYF. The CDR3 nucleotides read TGTGCCTGGAGTGTAGACAGGGGGCAGGAGACCCAGTACTTC.

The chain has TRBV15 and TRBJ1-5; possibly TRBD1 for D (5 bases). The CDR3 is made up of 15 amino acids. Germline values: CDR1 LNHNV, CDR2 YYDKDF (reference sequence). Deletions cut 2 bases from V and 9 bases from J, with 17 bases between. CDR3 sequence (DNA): TGTGCCACCAGCAGACAGACGTCAGGGTTGTGGCCCCAGCATTTT. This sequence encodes CATSRQTSGLWPQHF.

The CDR3 region has the DNA TGTGCCAGCAGCTTGGGGCAGGCCAACACCAATGAGCAGTTCTTC. It encodes CASSLGQANTNEQFF. V and J are TRBV5-6 and TRBJ2-1; unclear D gene. This CDR3 is built from 15 residues. The V end lost 0 bases, the J end lost 6 bases, and 13 bases lay between the germline ends. Germline values: CDR1 SGHDT, CDR2 YYEEEE. Variable domain in full (rest from reference TRBV5-6 and TRBJ2-1): DAGVTQSPTHLIKTRGQQVTLRCSPKSGHDTVSWYQQALGQGPQFIFQYYEEEERQRGNFPDRFSGHQFPNYSSELNVNALLLGDSALYLCASSLGQANTNEQFFGPGTRLTVL.

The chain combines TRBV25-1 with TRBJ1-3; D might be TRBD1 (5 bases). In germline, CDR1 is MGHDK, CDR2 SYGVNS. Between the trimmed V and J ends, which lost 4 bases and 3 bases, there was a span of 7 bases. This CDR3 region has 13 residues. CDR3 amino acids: CASSAGGGNTIYF. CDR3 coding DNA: TGTGCCAGCAGTGCCGGGGGTGGAAACACCATATATTTT.

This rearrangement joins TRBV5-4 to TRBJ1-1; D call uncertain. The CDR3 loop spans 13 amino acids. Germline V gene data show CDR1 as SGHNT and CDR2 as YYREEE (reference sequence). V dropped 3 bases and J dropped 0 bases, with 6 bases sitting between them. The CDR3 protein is CASSSQLNTEAFF. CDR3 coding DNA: TGTGCCAGCAGCTCACAATTGAACACTGAAGCTTTCTTT.

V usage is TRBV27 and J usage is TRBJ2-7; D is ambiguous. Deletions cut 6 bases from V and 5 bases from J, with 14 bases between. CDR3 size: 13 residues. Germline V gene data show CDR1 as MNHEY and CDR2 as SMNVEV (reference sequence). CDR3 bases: TGTGCCAGCAGCGGTGGCGCGGTAAACGAGCAGTACTTC. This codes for CASSGGAVNEQYF.

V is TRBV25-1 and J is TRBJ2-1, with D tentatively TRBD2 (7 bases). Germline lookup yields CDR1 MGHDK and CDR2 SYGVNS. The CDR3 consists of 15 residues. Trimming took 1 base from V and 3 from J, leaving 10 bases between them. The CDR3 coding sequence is TGTGCCAGCAGTGAATTGGGGGGGCTCTACAATGAGCAGTTCTTC. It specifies CASSELGGLYNEQFF. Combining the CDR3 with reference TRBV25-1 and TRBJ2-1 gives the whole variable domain EADIYQTPRYLVIGTGKKITLECSQTMGHDKMYWYQQDPGMELHLIHYSYGVNSTEKGDLSSESTVSRIRTEHFPLTLESARPSHTSQYLCASSELGGLYNEQFFGPGTRLTVL.

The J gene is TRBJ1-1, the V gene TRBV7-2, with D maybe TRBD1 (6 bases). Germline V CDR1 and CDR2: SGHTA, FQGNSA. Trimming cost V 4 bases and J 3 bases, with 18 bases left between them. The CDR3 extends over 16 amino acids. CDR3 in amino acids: CASSSHKQGLDTEAFF. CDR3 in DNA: TGTGCCAGCAGCTCCCATAAACAGGGATTAGACACTGAAGCTTTCTTT.